The clone carrying this T cell receptor (beta chain) was observed many times. CDR3 regions were amplified by Arm-PCR using iRepertoire HTBI primers to build TCR beta libraries. Using its own MiXCR run on the multiplex PCR reads, TCRdb lists one record per CDR3 protein. The sample shows roughly 510,000 distinct CDR3 sequences, roughly 16% of them seen only once. This record belongs to a study of regulatory T cells in long-lasting Graves disease. Indicated time point: newly diagnosed GD, antithyroid drugs for less than 3 months. Scientists built the TCR library using RNA that was extracted from PBMCs. Per germline, CDR1 SGHNT and CDR2 YYREEE (reference sequence). This CDR3 contains 17 residues. Trimming removed 0 bases from V and 2 bases from J, with 18 bases in between. The same data also contributed to another study, on T cells in Graves' hyperthyroidism and ophthalmopathy.

This chain connects TRBV5-4 to TRBJ2-7; a weak D match, TRBD1 (7 bases). The specimen was peripheral blood mononuclear cells (PBMCs), collected at new diagnosis, from a patient treated with antithyroid drugs. This receptor was identified in a man between 18 and 29 years old with Graves disease. Written as DNA, the CDR3 is TGTGCCAGCAGCTTGGAGCGCGGGACAGCCAAAACCTACGAGCAGTACTTC. Protein product: CASSLERGTAKTYEQYF.